This TCR beta chain emerged from a study of shared clonotypes between healthy human individuals. On the study more broadly: Each donor contributed plates that comprised three CD4 naive, three CD4 memory, two CD8 naive and one CD8 memory.

With V trimmed by 8 bases and J by 5 bases, 2 bases remained unmatched. The CDR3 covers 12 residues. From germline, CDR1 is LNHDA and CDR2 SQIVND (reference sequence). Libraries were prepared by immunoSEQ multiplex PCR; TCRdb keeps only in-frame clonotypes and omits some of them. The sample consists of 780,000 or so clones, 72% of them appearing once. The source of this sequence is a woman aged 30 to 39 in good health. The genes are TRBV19 and TRBJ2-3, with TRBD1 matching over 9 bases. The sample was memory CD4+ T cells sorted from blood. Subset here: CD45RA-negative fraction. CDR3 DNA: TGTGCCAGTGGGGGACAGGGAGATACGCAGTATTTT. It is translated as CASGGQGDTQYF.